The next 9 T cell receptor beta chains were all read from a single sample in a study of blood T cells in healthy people across ages. A second roughly 6 to 11 cycle PCR used barcoded and J-beta primers. One entry per CDR3 protein results from TCRdb running MiXCR on the 5' RACE reads. The sample has 550,000 to 650,000 distinct CDR3 sequences, around a quarter seen once; the top ten hold approximately 3.6%. The same specimen was also included in a second study, on T cells of mothers and their children.

Sequenced: blood. The receptors originated from a boy younger than 10 in good health.

The chain links TRBV20-1 to TRBJ2-3, with TRBD1 matching over 8 bases. The CDR3 is 14 residues long. CDR1 and CDR2 (germline): DFQATT, SNEGSKA (reference sequence). Trimming removed 3 bases from V and 6 bases from J; junction bases left unmatched: 8. The CDR3 nucleotides read TGCAGTGCTAGCCAAGACAGGGGTTTGGATACGCAGTATTTT. Translating it yields CSASQDRGLDTQYF.

The chain recombines TRBV7-9 with TRBJ2-1; D is ambiguous. The germline V gene has CDR1 SEHNR and CDR2 FQNEAQ (reference sequence). Trimming pared 8 bases from V and 6 bases from J, leaving 17 bases between. The CDR3 has 14 residues. As DNA, the CDR3 is TGTGCCAGCGAGCGAACTCCTCACCTCAATGAGCAGTTCTTC. Amino acids: CASERTPHLNEQFF.

V and J are TRBV6-2 or TRBV6-3 and TRBJ2-7, with TRBD1 matching over 9 bases. The CDR3 runs 14 residues. The germline V gene encodes CDR1 MNHEY and CDR2 SVGEGT. J was trimmed by 3 bases and V by 8 bases; bases with no gene match: 8. CDR3 nucleotides: TGTGCCAGCCGGCGGGGACAGGGCATCTACGAGCAGTACTTC. Protein: CASRRGQGIYEQYF.

The chain carries TRBV12-3 or TRBV12-4 and TRBJ2-2; D is unclear. V was pared by 3 bases and J by 1 base, with 9 bases between. The CDR3 has 15 residues. The CDR3: CASSFRLLNTGELFF. The CDR3 region has the DNA TGTGCCAGCAGTTTTAGGCTCCTGAACACCGGGGAGCTGTTTTTT.

This rearrangement joins TRBV11-2 to TRBJ2-5; no clear D gene. CDR1 is SGHAT, CDR2 FQNNGV, per germline. The V and J ends lost 1 base and 5 bases respectively, with 23 bases between them. The CDR3 is 18 residues long. The CDR3 DNA is TGTGCCAGCAGCTTAGCGGAGAAAGGGTCACGCTCTTGGGAGACCCAGTACTTC. Its protein product is CASSLAEKGSRSWETQYF.

This clonotype was seen only a few times. This chain joins TRBV6-2 or TRBV6-3 and TRBJ2-7; D call uncertain. The CDR3 spans 11 residues. V lost 4 bases and J 5 bases, leaving 6 bases between the germline ends. The germline gives CDR1 MNHEY, CDR2 SVGEGT. Here the CDR3 DNA reads TGTGCCAGCAGTTCGGGCCACGAGCAGTACTTC. Its translation is CASSSGHEQYF.

The chain carries TRBV20-1 and TRBJ2-5, with TRBD2 matching 11 bases. The J call is uncertain, as TRBJ2-7 better fits the DNA end. Germline values: CDR1 DFQATT, CDR2 SNEGSKA (reference sequence). The CDR3 loop spans 13 amino acids. CDR3: CSAPLAGDPEQYF. CDR3 DNA: TGCAGTGCTCCACTAGCGGGAGACCCCGAGCAGTACTTC.

This chain joins TRBV3-1 and TRBJ2-5, with D unresolved. Trimming cost V 0 bases and J 5 bases, with 10 bases left between them. This CDR3 is built from 14 residues. Germline V gives CDR1 LGHDT, CDR2 YNNKEL (reference sequence). The CDR3 loop is CASSQDIGRETQYF. For the CDR3, the DNA is TGTGCCAGCAGCCAAGACATAGGACGGGAGACCCAGTACTTC.

This clonotype was observed a few times. This CDR3 is CAISFSGPTDTQYF. CDR3 nucleotides: TGTGCCATCAGCTTTAGCGGCCCCACAGATACGCAGTATTTT. This chain links TRBV10-3 with TRBJ2-3; tentatively, D is TRBD2 (6 bases). Germline assignment: CDR1 ENHRY and CDR2 SYGVKD. Trimming took off 6 bases at V and 2 bases at J, with 12 bases between the two ends. The CDR3 runs to 14 residues.